These T cell receptor beta chains were read from a single sample in a study of T cell clonotyping in hematopoietic cell transplantation. Method: immunoSEQ multiplex PCR; TCRdb's copy keeps in-frame clones and lacks some. The repertoire has 10,000 to 15,000 clones, about nine tenths of them found once; the top ten carry approximately 1.1%. The sample was peripheral blood mononuclear cells. The receptors come from a man under 40 in good health. Some clones in this sample may be carry-over from other donors' samples. The CDR3 runs from the conserved cysteine through the conserved F or W. The order of the fields is J gene, clone size, D gene, V gene, CDR3 protein, CDR3 DNA. A D gene is named only where the DNA matches it firmly. Clone size, where shown, is once, few, many, or a class for clones that have expanded.

j_gene: TRBJ1-5
abundance: .
d_gene: .
v_gene: TRBV25-1
CDR3aa: CASSGGGVGQPQHF
CDR3nt: TGTGCCAGCAGTGGGGGTGGGGTAGGTCAGCCCCAGCATTTT

j_gene: TRBJ1-4
abundance: .
d_gene: .
v_gene: TRBV2
CDR3aa: CASSESQGGSEKLFF
CDR3nt: TGTGCCAGCAGTGAATCCCAGGGAGGGAGCGAAAAACTGTTTTTT

j_gene: TRBJ2-7
abundance: few
d_gene: TRBD1
v_gene: TRBV5-1
CDR3aa: CASSPAGGVSYEQYF
CDR3nt: TGCGCCAGCAGCCCGGCAGGGGGTGTCTCATACGAGCAGTACTTC

j_gene: TRBJ2-6
abundance: .
d_gene: .
v_gene: TRBV29-1
CDR3aa: CSVPSGSSGANVLTF
CDR3nt: TGCAGCGTTCCCTCCGGGTCCTCTGGGGCCAACGTCCTGACTTTC

j_gene: TRBJ1-2
abundance: .
d_gene: TRBD1
v_gene: TRBV2
CDR3aa: CASILLGQDYGYTF
CDR3nt: TGTGCCAGCATCCTACTCGGACAGGACTATGGCTACACCTTC

j_gene: TRBJ1-1
abundance: .
d_gene: .
v_gene: TRBV6-5
CDR3aa: CASSHQGLGGTEAFF
CDR3nt: TGTGCCAGCAGTCACCAGGGATTGGGGGGCACTGAAGCTTTCTTT

j_gene: TRBJ1-2
abundance: .
d_gene: TRBD1
v_gene: TRBV6-5
CDR3aa: CASSSGDRHYGYTF
CDR3nt: TGTGCCAGCAGTTCAGGGGACAGGCACTATGGCTACACCTTC

j_gene: TRBJ2-7
abundance: .
d_gene: .
v_gene: TRBV29-1
CDR3aa: CSVVTASGEQYF
CDR3nt: TGCAGCGTTGTCACCGCCTCTGGAGAGCAGTACTTC

j_gene: TRBJ2-5
abundance: .
d_gene: .
v_gene: TRBV5-6
CDR3aa: CASSPGLGGTQETQYF
CDR3nt: TGTGCCAGCAGCCCCGGTTTGGGGGGCACCCAAGAGACCCAGTACTTC

j_gene: TRBJ1-2
abundance: .
d_gene: .
v_gene: TRBV9
CDR3aa: CASSPSRAVAYGYTF
CDR3nt: TGTGCCAGCAGCCCCTCGCGGGCGGTTGCTTATGGCTACACCTTC

j_gene: TRBJ1-1
abundance: .
d_gene: TRBD1
v_gene: TRBV6-5
CDR3aa: CASSYRTGETEAFF
CDR3nt: TGTGCCAGCAGTTACCGGACAGGGGAAACTGAAGCTTTCTTT

j_gene: TRBJ2-5
abundance: .
d_gene: TRBD1
v_gene: TRBV5-6
CDR3aa: CASSSKGTGGLAETQYF
CDR3nt: TGTGCCAGCAGCTCAAAAGGGACAGGGGGGCTGGCGGAGACCCAGTACTTC

j_gene: TRBJ1-2
abundance: .
d_gene: .
v_gene: TRBV5-1
CDR3aa: CASSLSKGPASNYGYTF
CDR3nt: TGCGCCAGCAGCTTGAGTAAAGGGCCGGCTTCGAACTATGGCTACACCTTC

j_gene: TRBJ2-7
abundance: few
d_gene: TRBD1
v_gene: TRBV27
CDR3aa: CASRLTGTNEQYF
CDR3nt: TGTGCCAGCAGGTTGACAGGGACCAACGAGCAGTACTTC

j_gene: TRBJ1-2
abundance: .
d_gene: .
v_gene: TRBV5-4
CDR3aa: CASSLGTPGTAYGYTF
CDR3nt: TGTGCCAGCAGCTTGGGAACTCCCGGGACGGCCTACGGCTACACCTTC

j_gene: TRBJ2-6
abundance: .
d_gene: .
v_gene: TRBV6-4
CDR3aa: CASSDSNSGANVLTF
CDR3nt: TGTGCCAGCAGTGACTCAAATTCTGGGGCCAACGTCCTGACTTTC

j_gene: TRBJ1-5
abundance: .
d_gene: TRBD1
v_gene: TRBV27
CDR3aa: CASRGAGGDQPQHF
CDR3nt: TGTGCCAGCCGTGGGGCAGGGGGTGATCAGCCCCAGCATTTT

j_gene: TRBJ2-7
abundance: .
d_gene: .
v_gene: TRBV5-1
CDR3aa: CASQKTGQDEQYF
CDR3nt: TGCGCCAGCCAGAAGACAGGCCAGGACGAGCAGTACTTC

j_gene: TRBJ2-3
abundance: .
d_gene: .
v_gene: TRBV6-4
CDR3aa: CASSVSGEADTQYF
CDR3nt: TGTGCCAGCAGTGTCTCGGGGGAGGCAGATACGCAGTATTTT

j_gene: TRBJ1-1
abundance: .
d_gene: .
v_gene: TRBV7-8
CDR3aa: CASSLYRVNTEAFF
CDR3nt: TGTGCCAGCAGCTTATACAGGGTGAACACTGAAGCTTTCTTT

j_gene: TRBJ1-5
abundance: once
d_gene: .
v_gene: TRBV6-1
CDR3aa: CASSFRGSQPQHF
CDR3nt: TGTGCCAGCAGCTTCAGGGGTTCTCAGCCCCAGCATTTT

j_gene: TRBJ1-6
abundance: .
d_gene: TRBD1
v_gene: TRBV25-1
CDR3aa: CASSEYAGQSSPLHF
CDR3nt: TGTGCCAGCAGTGAATATGCGGGACAGTCCTCACCCCTCCACTTT

j_gene: TRBJ2-7
abundance: .
d_gene: .
v_gene: TRBV29-1
CDR3aa: CSVLFYEQYF
CDR3nt: TGCAGCGTCCTATTCTACGAGCAGTACTTC

j_gene: TRBJ2-7
abundance: .
d_gene: .
v_gene: TRBV7-8
CDR3aa: CASSLPAGSSSYEQYF
CDR3nt: TGTGCCAGCAGCCTGCCGGCGGGCAGTAGCTCCTACGAGCAGTACTTC

j_gene: TRBJ1-2
abundance: .
d_gene: .
v_gene: TRBV5-1
CDR3aa: CASSLSRGARDGYTF
CDR3nt: TGCGCCAGCAGCTTGAGTCGGGGGGCGAGGGATGGCTACACCTTC

j_gene: TRBJ2-7
abundance: .
d_gene: .
v_gene: TRBV29-1
CDR3aa: CSVVGPAELEQYF
CDR3nt: TGCAGCGTTGTAGGCCCAGCCGAACTCGAGCAGTACTTC